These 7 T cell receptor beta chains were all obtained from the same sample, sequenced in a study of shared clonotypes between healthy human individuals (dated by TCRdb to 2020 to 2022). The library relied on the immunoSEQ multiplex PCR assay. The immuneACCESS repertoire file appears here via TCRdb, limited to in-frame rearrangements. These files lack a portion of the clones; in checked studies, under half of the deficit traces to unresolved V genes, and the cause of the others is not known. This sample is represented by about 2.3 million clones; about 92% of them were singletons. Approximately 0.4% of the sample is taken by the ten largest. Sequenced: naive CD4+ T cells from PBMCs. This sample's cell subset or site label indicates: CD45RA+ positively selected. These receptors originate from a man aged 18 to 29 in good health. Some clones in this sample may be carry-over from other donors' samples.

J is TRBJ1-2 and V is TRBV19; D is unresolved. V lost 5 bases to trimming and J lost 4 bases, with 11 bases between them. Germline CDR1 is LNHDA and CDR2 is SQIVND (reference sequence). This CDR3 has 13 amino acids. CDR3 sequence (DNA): TGTGCCAGTAGTGTCTCAACAACCTATGGCTACACCTTC. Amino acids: CASSVSTTYGYTF.

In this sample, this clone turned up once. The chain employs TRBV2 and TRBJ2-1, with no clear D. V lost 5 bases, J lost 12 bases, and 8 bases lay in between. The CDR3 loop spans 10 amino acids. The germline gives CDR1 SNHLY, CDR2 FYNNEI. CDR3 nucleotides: TGTGCCAGCAGTCTAGACTTGCAGTTCTTC. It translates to CASSLDLQFF.

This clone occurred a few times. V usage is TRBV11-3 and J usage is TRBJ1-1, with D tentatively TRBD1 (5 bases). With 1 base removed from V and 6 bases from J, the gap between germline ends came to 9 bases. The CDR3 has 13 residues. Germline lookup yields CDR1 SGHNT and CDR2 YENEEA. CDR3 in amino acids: CASSLAAGSEAFF. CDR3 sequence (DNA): TGTGCCAGCAGCTTAGCGGCAGGGTCTGAAGCTTTCTTT.

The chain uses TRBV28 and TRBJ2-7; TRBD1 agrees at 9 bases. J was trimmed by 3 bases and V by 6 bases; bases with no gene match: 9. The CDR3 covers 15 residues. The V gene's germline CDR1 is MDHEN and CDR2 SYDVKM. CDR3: CASRRADRGGYEQYF. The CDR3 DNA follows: TGTGCCAGCAGACGGGCGGACAGGGGAGGCTACGAGCAGTACTTC. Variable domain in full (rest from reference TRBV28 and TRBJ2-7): DVKVTQSSRYLVKRTGEKVFLECVQDMDHENMFWYRQDPGLGLRLIYFSYDVKMKEKGDIPEGYSVSREKKERFSLILESASTNQTSMYLCASRRADRGGYEQYFGPGTRLTVT.

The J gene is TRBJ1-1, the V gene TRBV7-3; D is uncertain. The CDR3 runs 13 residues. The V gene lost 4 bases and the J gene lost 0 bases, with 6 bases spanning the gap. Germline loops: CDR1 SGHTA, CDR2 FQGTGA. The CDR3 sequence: CASSSRVNTEAFF. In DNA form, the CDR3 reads TGTGCCAGCAGCTCGCGGGTGAACACTGAAGCTTTCTTT.

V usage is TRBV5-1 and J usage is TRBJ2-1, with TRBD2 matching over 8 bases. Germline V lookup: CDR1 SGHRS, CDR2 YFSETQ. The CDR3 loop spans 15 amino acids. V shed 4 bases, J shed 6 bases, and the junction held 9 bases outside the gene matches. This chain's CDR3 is CASSLVEAGVNEQFF. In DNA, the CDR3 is TGCGCCAGCAGCCTGGTCGAAGCGGGAGTCAATGAGCAGTTCTTC.

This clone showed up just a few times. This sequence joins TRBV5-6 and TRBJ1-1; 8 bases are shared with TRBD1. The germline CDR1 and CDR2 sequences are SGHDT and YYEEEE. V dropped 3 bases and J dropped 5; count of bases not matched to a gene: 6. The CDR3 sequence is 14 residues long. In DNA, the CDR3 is TGTGCCAGCAGCTACAGGGGGAGAGGGACTGAAGCTTTCTTT. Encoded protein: CASSYRGRGTEAFF.